The entry that follows covers one TCR beta chain sequence. What it recognizes is unknown. The length of the CDR3 is 16 residues. With V trimmed by 3 bases and J by 3 bases, 8 bases remained unmatched. The germline CDR1 and CDR2 sequences are KGHSH and LQKENI. Researchers reported that TCR beta cDNA libraries carried unique molecular identifiers. MiXCR was run by TCRdb on the PCR reads, yielding one entry per CDR3 protein. The sample holds roughly 620,000 distinct CDR3 sequences, 44% seen once. The data were obtained in a study of post-analysis software for immune sequencing data. Study findings and constraints: The study found TRBV5-6, TRBV5-1 and TRBV20-1 among 5 or 6 TRBV segments more frequent in patients than controls.

The material sequenced was blood. The sequence came from a girl aged 10 to 17 with multiple sclerosis. The chain combines TRBV18 with TRBJ1-5, with TRBD1 identical over 7 bases. Here the CDR3 DNA reads TGTGCCAGCTCACCTCCGGGACAGAGGATCAATCAGCCCCAGCATTTT. Amino acids: CASSPPGQRINQPQHF.